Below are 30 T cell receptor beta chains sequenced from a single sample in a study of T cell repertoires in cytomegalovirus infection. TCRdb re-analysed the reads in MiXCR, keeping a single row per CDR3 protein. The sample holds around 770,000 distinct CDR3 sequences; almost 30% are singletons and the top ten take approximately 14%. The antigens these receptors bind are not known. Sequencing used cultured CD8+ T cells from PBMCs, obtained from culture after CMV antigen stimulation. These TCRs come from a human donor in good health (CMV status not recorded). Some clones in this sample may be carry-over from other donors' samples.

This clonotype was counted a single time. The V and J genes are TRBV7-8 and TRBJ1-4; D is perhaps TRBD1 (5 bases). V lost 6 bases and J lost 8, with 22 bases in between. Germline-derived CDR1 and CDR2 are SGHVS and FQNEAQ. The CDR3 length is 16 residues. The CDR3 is CASRRGWGGWEEKLFF. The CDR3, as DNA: TGTGCCAGCAGACGAGGATGGGGGGGGTGGGAGGAAAAACTGTTTTTT.

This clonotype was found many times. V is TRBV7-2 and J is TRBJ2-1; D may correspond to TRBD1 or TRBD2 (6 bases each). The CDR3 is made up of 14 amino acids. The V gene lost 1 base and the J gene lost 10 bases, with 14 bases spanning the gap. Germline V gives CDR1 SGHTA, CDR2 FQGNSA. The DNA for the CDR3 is TGTGCCAGCAGCTTAGACTGGGGGGCATGGGAGCAGTTCTTC. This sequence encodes CASSLDWGAWEQFF. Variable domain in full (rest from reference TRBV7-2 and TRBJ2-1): GAGVSQSPSNKVTEKGKDVELRCDPISGHTALYWYRQSLGQGLEFLIYFQGNSAPDKSGLPSDRFSAERTGGSVSTLTIQRTQQEDSAVYLCASSLDWGAWEQFFGPGTRLTVL.

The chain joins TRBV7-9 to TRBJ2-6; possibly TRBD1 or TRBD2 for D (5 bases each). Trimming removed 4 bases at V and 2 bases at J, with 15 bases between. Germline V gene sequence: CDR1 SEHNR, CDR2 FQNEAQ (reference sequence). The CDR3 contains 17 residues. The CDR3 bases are TGTGCCAGCAGCTCCAGGGAGCCTACTACTGGGGCCAACGTCCTGACTTTC. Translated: CASSSREPTTGANVLTF.

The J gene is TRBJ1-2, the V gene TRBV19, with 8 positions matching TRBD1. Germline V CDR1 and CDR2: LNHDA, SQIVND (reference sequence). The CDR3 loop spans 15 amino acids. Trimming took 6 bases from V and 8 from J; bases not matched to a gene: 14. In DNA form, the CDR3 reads TGTGCCAGTAGAGGAGGACAGGGTCCAAAAAGGGGCTACACCTTC. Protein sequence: CASRGGQGPKRGYTF.

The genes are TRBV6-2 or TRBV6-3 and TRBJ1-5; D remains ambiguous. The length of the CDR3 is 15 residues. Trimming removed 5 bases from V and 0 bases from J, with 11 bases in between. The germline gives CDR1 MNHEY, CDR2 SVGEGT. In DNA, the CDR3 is TGTGCCAGCAGTCGAGAGCTCTATAGCAATCAGCCCCAGCATTTT. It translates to CASSRELYSNQPQHF.

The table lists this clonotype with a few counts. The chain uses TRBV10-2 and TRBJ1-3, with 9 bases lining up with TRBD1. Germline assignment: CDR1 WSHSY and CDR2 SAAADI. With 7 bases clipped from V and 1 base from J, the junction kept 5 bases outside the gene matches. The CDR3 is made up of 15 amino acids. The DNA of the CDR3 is TGCGCCAGCATTGGGACAGGGACATCTGGAAACACCATATATTTT. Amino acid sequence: CASIGTGTSGNTIYF.

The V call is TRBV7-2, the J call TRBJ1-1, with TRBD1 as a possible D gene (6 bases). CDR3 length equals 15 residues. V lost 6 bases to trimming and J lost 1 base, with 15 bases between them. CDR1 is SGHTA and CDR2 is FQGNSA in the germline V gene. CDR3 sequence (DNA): TGTGCCAGCAGTCCCTTAGGGACAACGAACACTGAAGCTTTCTTT. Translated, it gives CASSPLGTTNTEAFF.

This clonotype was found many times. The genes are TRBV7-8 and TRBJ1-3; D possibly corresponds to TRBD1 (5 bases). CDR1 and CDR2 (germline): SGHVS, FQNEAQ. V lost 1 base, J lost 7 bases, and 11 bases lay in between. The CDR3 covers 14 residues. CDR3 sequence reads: CASSLGGSRNTIYF. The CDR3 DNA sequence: TGTGCCAGCAGCTTAGGGGGCTCACGTAACACCATATATTTT.

CDR3 sequence reads: CASSMGQGRTEAFF. The CDR3 region has the DNA TGTGCCAGCAGCATGGGACAGGGAAGGACTGAAGCTTTCTTT. The chain joins TRBV7-9 to TRBJ1-1, with TRBD1 identical over 9 bases. This CDR3 has 14 residues. With 5 bases clipped from V and 5 bases from J, the junction kept 6 bases outside the gene matches. Germline values: CDR1 SEHNR, CDR2 FQNEAQ (reference sequence).

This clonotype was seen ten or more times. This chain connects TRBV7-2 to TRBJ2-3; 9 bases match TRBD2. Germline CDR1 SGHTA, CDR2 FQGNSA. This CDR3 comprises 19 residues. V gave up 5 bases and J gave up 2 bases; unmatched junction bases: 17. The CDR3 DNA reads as TGTGCCAGCAGCCAACAGCGGGGTTGGCGGGGGGGCACCACAGATACGCAGTATTTT. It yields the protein CASSQQRGWRGGTTDTQYF.

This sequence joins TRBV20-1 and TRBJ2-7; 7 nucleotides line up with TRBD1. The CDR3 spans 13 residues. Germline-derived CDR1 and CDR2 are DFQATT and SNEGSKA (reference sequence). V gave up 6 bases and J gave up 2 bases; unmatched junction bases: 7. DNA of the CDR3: TGCAGTGCGTCGACAGGGCGAACCTACGAGCAGTACGTC. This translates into CSASTGRTYEQYV.

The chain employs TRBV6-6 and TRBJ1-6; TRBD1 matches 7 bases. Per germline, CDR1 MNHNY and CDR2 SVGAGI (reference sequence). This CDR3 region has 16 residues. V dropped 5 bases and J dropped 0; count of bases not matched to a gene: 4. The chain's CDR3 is CASSNRGSSYNSPLHF. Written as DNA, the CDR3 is TGTGCCAGCAGTAACAGGGGTAGCTCCTATAATTCACCCCTCCACTTT.

CDR3 region: CASRTGPGNTEAFF. CDR3 coding DNA: TGTGCCAGCCGGACAGGGCCGGGGAACACTGAAGCTTTCTTT. The chain employs TRBV6-4 and TRBJ1-1, with 8 positions matching TRBD1. Germline CDR1 reads MRHNA; CDR2 reads SNTAGT. The V and J ends lost 8 bases and 1 base, in that order; junction bases with no gene match: 6. The CDR3 totals 14 residues.

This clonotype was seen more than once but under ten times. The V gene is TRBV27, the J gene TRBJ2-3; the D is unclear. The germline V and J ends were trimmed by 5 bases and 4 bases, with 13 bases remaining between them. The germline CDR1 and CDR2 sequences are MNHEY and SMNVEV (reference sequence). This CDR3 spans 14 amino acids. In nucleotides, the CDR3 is TGTGCCAGCAGTCCCTTGGGTGGCTCAGATACGCAGTATTTT. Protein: CASSPLGGSDTQYF.

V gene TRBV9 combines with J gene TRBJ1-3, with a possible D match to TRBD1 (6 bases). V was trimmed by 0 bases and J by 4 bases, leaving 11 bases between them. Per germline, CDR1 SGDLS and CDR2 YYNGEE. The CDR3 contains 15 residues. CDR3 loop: CASSVGQGNGNTIYF. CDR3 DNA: TGTGCCAGCAGCGTAGGGCAGGGGAACGGAAACACCATATATTTT.

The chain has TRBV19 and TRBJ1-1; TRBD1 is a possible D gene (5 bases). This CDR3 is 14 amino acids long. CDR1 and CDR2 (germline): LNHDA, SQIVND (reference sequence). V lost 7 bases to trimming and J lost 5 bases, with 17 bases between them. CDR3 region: CASIMDPGWTEAFF. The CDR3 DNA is TGTGCCAGTATTATGGACCCAGGGTGGACTGAAGCTTTCTTT.

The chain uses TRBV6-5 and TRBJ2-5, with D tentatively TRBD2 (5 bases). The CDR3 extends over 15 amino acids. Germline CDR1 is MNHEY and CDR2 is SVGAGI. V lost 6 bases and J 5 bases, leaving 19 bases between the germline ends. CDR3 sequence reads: CASSPILVASETQYF. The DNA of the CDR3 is TGTGCCAGCAGCCCGATTTTAGTAGCGTCGGAGACCCAGTACTTC.

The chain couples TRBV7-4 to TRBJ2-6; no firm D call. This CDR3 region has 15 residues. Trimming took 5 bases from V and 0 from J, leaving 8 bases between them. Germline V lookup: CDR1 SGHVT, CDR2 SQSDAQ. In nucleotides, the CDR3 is TGTGCCAGCAGCCCCCACGGCTCTGGGGCCAACGTCCTGACTTTC. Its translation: CASSPHGSGANVLTF.

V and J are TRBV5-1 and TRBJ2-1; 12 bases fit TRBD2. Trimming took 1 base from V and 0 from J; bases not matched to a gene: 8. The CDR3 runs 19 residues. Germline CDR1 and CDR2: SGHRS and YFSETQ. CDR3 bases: TGCGCCAGCAGCTTGCCTAGCGGGGGGGCCGCGGGCTCCTACAATGAGCAGTTCTTC. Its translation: CASSLPSGGAAGSYNEQFF. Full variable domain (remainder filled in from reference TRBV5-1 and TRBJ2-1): KAGVTQTPRYLIKTRGQQVTLSCSPISGHRSVSWYQQTPGQGLQFLFEYFSETQRNKGNFPGRFSGRQFSNSRSEMNVSTLELGDSALYLCASSLPSGGAAGSYNEQFFGPGTRLTVL.

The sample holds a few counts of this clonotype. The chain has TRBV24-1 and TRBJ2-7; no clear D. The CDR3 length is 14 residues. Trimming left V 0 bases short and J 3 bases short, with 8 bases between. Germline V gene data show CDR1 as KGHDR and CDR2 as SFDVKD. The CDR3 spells CATSDLRHCYEQYV. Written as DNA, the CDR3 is TGTGCCACCAGTGATTTGCGTCACTGCTACGAGCAGTACGTC.

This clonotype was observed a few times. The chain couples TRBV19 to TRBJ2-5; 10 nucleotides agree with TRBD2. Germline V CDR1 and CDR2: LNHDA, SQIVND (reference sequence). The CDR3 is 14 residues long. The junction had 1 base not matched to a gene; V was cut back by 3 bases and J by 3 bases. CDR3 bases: TGTGCCAGTAGTATCGGACTAGCGGAAGAGACCCAGTACTTC. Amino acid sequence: CASSIGLAEETQYF.

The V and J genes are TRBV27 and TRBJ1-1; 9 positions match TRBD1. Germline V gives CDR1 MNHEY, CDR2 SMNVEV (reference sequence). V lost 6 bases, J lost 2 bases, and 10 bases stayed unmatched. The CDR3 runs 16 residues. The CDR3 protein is CASSLGTGYGNTEAFF. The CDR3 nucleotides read TGTGCCAGCAGCCTCGGGACAGGGTATGGAAACACTGAAGCTTTCTTT.

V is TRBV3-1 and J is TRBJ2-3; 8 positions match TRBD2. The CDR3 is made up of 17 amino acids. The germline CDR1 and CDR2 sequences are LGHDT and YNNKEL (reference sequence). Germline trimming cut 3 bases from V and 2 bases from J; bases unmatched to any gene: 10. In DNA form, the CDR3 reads TGTGCCAGCAGCCACGGCGGACTAGCCTCATACACAGATACGCAGTATTTT. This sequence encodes CASSHGGLASYTDTQYF.

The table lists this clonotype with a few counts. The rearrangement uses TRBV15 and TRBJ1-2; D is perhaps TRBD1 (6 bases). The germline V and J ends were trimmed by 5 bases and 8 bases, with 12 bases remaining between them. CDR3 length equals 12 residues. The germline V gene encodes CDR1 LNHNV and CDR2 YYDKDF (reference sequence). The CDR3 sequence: CATSDTGRGYTF. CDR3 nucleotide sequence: TGTGCCACCAGCGATACAGGGCGCGGCTACACCTTC.

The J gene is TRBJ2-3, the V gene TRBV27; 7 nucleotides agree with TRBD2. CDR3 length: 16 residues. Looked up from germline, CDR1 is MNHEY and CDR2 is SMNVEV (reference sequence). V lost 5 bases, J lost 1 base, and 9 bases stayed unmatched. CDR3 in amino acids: CASSPPAGQRTDTQYF. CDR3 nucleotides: TGTGCCAGCAGTCCCCCAGCGGGGCAGCGCACAGATACGCAGTATTTT.

The CDR3 loop is CASSQLAGGHNEQFF. The CDR3 DNA reads TGTGCCAGCAGCCAGTTAGCGGGGGGCCACAATGAGCAGTTCTTC. The chain employs TRBV7-2 and TRBJ2-1; the match to TRBD2 covers 10 bases. Trimming took 5 bases from V and 5 from J; bases not matched to a gene: 6. In germline, CDR1 is SGHTA, CDR2 FQGNSA. CDR3 length equals 15 residues.

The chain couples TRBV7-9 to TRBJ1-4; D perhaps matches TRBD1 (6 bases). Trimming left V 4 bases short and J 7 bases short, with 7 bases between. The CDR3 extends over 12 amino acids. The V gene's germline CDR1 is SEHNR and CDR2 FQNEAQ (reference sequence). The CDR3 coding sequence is TGTGCCAGCAGCTGGACAGCTGAAAAACTGTTTTTT. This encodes CASSWTAEKLFF.

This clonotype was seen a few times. The CDR3: CASSGPRDSWGQFF. The CDR3 coding sequence is TGTGCCAGCAGTGGTCCCCGGGACAGTTGGGGGCAGTTCTTC. The rearrangement links TRBV6-1 to TRBJ2-1; 7 bases align to TRBD1. The V and J ends lost 4 bases and 12 bases, in that order; junction bases with no gene match: 12. The length of the CDR3 is 14 residues. The germline gives CDR1 MNHNS, CDR2 SASEGT.

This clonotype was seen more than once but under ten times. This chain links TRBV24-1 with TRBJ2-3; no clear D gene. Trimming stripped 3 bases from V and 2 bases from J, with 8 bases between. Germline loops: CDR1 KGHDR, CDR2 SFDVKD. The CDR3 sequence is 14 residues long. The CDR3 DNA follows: TGTGCCACCAGTGATGTGGGTTCCACAGATACGCAGTATTTT. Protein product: CATSDVGSTDTQYF.

CDR3 sequence (DNA): TGTGCCACCACCAACAGGAGCTCCTACGAGCAGTACGTC. Its translation is CATTNRSSYEQYV. The rearrangement joins TRBV6-2 or TRBV6-3 to TRBJ2-7; D might be TRBD1 (5 bases). This CDR3 is built from 13 residues. Looked up from germline, CDR1 is MNHEY and CDR2 is SVGEGT. Trimming took 10 bases from V and 0 from J, leaving 13 bases between them.